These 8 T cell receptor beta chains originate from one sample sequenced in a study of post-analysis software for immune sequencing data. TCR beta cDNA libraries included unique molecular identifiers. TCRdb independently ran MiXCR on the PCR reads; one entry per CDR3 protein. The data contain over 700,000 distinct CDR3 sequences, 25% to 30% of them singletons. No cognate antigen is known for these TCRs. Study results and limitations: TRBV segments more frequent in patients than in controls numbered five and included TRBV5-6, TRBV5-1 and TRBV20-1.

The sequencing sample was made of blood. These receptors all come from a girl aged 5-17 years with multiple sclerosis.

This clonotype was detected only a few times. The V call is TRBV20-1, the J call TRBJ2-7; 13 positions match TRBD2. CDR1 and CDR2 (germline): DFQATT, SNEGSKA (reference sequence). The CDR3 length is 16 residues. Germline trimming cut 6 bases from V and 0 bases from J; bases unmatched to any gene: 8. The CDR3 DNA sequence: TGCAGTGCCGGCGTGACTAGCGGGGGGAGCTCCTACGAGCAGTACTTC. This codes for CSAGVTSGGSSYEQYF.

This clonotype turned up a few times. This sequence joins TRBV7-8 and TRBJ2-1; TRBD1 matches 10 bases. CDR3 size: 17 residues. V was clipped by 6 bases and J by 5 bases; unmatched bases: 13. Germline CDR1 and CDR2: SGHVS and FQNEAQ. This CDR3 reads CASSSRRGTGAHNEQFF. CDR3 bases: TGTGCCAGCAGTTCTAGACGCGGGACAGGGGCGCACAATGAGCAGTTCTTC.

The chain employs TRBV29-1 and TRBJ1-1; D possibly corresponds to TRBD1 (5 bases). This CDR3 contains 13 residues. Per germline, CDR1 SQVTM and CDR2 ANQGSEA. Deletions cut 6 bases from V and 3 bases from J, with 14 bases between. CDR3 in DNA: TGCAGCGTACAAAGGGGCGCGGACACTGAAGCTTTCTTT. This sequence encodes CSVQRGADTEAFF.

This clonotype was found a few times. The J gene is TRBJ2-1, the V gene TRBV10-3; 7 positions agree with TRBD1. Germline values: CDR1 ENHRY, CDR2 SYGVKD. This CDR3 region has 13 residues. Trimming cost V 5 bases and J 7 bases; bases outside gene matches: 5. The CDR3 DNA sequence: TGTGCCATCAGTAACAGGGGTGAGAATGAGCAGTTCTTC. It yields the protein CAISNRGENEQFF.

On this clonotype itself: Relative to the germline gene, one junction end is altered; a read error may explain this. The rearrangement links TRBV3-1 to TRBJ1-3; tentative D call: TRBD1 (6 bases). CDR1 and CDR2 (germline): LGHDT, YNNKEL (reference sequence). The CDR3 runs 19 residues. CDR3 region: CVSSQDTGNRVISGNTIYF. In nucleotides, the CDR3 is TGTGTCAGCAGCCAAGATACGGGGAACAGGGTAATCTCTGGAAACACCATATATTTT. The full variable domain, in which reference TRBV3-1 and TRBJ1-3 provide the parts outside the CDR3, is DTAVSQTPKYLVTQMGNDKSIKCEQNLGHDTMYWYKQDSKKFLKIMFSYNNKELIINETVPNRFSPKSPDKAHLNLHINSLELGDSAVYFCVSSQDTGNRVISGNTIYFGEGSWLTVV.

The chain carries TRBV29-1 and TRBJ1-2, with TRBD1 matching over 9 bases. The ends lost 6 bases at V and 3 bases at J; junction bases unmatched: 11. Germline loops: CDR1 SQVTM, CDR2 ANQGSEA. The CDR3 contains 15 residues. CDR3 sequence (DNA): TGCAGCGTAGATGGGACAGGGTCGGTTCACTATGGCTACACCTTC. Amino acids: CSVDGTGSVHYGYTF.

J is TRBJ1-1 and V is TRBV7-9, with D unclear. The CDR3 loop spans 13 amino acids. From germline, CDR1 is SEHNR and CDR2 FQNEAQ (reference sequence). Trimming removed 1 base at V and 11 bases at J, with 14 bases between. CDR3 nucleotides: TGTGCCAGCAGCTTAGTGGGCCGGTCGGGGGCTTTCTTT. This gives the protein CASSLVGRSGAFF.

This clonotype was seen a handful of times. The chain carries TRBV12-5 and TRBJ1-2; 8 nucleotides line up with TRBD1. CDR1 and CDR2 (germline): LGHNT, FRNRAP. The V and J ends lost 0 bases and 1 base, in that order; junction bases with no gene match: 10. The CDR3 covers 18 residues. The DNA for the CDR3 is TGTGCTAGTGGTTTGGTAGTAGGACAGGGAAGTTATAACTATGGCTACACCTTC. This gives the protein CASGLVVGQGSYNYGYTF.